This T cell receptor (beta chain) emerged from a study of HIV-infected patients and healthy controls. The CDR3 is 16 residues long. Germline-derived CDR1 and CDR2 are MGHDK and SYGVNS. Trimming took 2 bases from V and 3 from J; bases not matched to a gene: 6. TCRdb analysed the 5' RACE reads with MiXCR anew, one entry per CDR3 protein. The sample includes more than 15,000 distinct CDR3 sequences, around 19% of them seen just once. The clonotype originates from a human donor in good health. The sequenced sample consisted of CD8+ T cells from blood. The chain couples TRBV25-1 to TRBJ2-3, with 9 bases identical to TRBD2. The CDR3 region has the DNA TGTGCCAGCAGTGAAATTGGTAGCGGGAGTACAGATACGCAGTATTTT. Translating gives CASSEIGSGSTDTQYF.